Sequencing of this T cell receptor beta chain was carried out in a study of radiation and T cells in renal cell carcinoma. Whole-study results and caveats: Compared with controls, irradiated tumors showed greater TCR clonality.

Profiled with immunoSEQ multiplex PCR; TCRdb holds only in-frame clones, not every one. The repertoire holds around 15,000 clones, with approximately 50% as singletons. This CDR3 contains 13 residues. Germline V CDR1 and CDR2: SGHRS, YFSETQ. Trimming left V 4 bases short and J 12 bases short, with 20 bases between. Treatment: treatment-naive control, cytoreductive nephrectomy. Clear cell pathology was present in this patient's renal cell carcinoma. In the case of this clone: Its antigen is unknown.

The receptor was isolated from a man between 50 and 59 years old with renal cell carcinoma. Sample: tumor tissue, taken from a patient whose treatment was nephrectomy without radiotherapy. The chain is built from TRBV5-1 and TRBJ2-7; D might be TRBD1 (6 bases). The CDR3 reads CASSQHQGPQRYF. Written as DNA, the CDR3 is TGCGCCAGCAGCCAGCACCAGGGGCCGCAGCGGTACTTC.